A selection of T cell receptor beta chains follows, all from one sample in a study of PD-L1 blockade in urothelial cancer. The method was immunoSEQ multiplex PCR; TCRdb's version includes in-frame clones alone and lacks a portion of them. The sample records around 50,000 clones, 88% being singletons. Sample: PBMCs, taken around atezolizumab (anti-PD-L1) treatment. The receptors were gathered from a man aged 60-69 years with urothelial cancer. Each CDR3 is given without its conserved first and last residue. A D gene is named only where the DNA matches it firmly.

TRBD1	TRBJ1-1	TRBV27	ASLRQGTTEAF
NA	TRBJ1-3	TRBV6-6	ASSYSGQGSGNTIY
NA	TRBJ2-1	TRBV10-3	AITSGHFNEQF
NA	TRBJ1-1	TRBV2	ASSQTENTEAF
NA	TRBJ1-1	TRBV18	ASSPSAGGNTEAF
TRBD1	TRBJ1-1	TRBV5-1	ASSVGTANTEAF
TRBD1	TRBJ2-7	TRBV11-2	ASSQSVQGANYEQY
TRBD2	TRBJ2-5	TRBV7-2	ASSLALVGGETQY
NA	TRBJ2-7	TRBV20-1	SAGKEVEQY
TRBD2	TRBJ2-7	TRBV7-2	ASSLDLAGGREQY
NA	TRBJ1-1	TRBV5-1	ASSFQTVNTEAF
TRBD2	TRBJ2-5	TRBV7-9	ASSLAGASLETQY
TRBD2	TRBJ2-1	TRBV11-2	ASTREGNEQF
TRBD2	TRBJ2-3	TRBV6-1	ATTEGRGNTDTQY
TRBD1	TRBJ1-1	TRBV4-3	ASSRGTGGAEAF
NA	TRBJ2-1	TRBV6-5	ASREGLYNEQF
NA	TRBJ2-5	TRBV6-5	ASSKTNVQETQY
TRBD1	TRBJ2-1	TRBV28	ASSSRQGAHEQF
NA	TRBJ1-1	TRBV5-1	ASRIQEYTEAF
TRBD1	TRBJ2-4	TRBV18	ASSPPGQGENIQY
TRBD1	TRBJ2-5	TRBV5-1	ASSLAQSGTGGLKTQY
TRBD1	TRBJ2-7	TRBV6-6	ASRGDRNYEQY
TRBD2	TRBJ2-5	TRBV5-4	ASSLDPGGETQY
TRBD1	TRBJ2-3	TRBV5-4	ASSKGQDSTDTQY
NA	TRBJ1-1	TRBV20-1	SGTGNTEAF
TRBD2	TRBJ2-1	TRBV29-1	SVDTSGRRNEQF
NA	TRBJ1-2	TRBV28	ASSLKTGSGYGYT
TRBD2	TRBJ2-7	TRBV7-2	ASSSNRDYSYEQY
TRBD1	TRBJ2-7	TRBV5-5	ASSRGSGQGTYEQY